This T cell receptor (beta chain) was documented in a study of T cell repertoires in cytomegalovirus infection. About the research overall: A matching HLA type, together with CMV infection, was signaled by public TCR beta signatures.

MiXCR was run by TCRdb on the reads, yielding one entry per CDR3 protein. The table lists tens of thousands of distinct CDR3 sequences, more than 25% of them singletons. Whole-study results and caveats: The ex vivo response showed dominance by HLA-C-restricted CMV-specific TCR beta clonotypes. Cumulative public TCR beta family frequency identified carriers of CMV plus the relevant HLA.

With respect to this clonotype: The antigen remains undetermined.

This CDR3 has 11 amino acids. Trimming shortened V by 10 bases and J by 6 bases, and 12 bases separated the two germline ends. Germline loops: CDR1 MNHEY, CDR2 SMNVEV (reference sequence). This TCR came from a human donor in good health (CMV status not recorded). Some clones in this sample may be carry-over from other donors' samples. The V call is TRBV27, the J call TRBJ1-2; D is perhaps TRBD1 (5 bases). The specimen was PBMCs, sequenced either directly or after in vitro stimulation (not recorded which). CDR3 bases: TGTGCCACTCGGAGGGGCCATGGCTACACCTTC. This encodes CATRRGHGYTF.